This T cell receptor (beta chain) was sequenced for a study of cytomegalovirus exposure and HLA in healthy donors. The CDR3 is 16 amino acids. CDR1 and CDR2 from the germline V gene are LGHNA and YSLEER. V was trimmed by 0 bases and J by 0 bases, leaving 9 bases between them. PCR primers comprised 60 Vbeta and 13 Jbeta primers. Here immunoSEQ multiplex PCR was the method, and the copy in TCRdb shows in-frame clones only, minus some. The repertoire holds 84,000 or so clones, 75% to 80% seen once, with around 3.5% in the top ten. This clone has a handful of counts. Antigen: not known. Study-wide results and limits: It was reported that the classifier diagnosed cytomegalovirus status with high specificity and sensitivity in both the original and validation cohorts. Across donors, presence/absence analyses took sequencing depth to be roughly uniform.

Sequenced input: PBMCs. The rearrangement uses TRBV4-3 and TRBJ1-3; D perhaps matches TRBD1 (5 bases). The TCR was taken from a man aged 25 to 40 in good health and CMV-seronegative. CDR3 nucleotides: TGCGCCAGCAGCCAAGAATGGGACTTCTCTGGAAACACCATATATTTT. As protein: CASSQEWDFSGNTIYF.